This TCR beta chain is from a study of T-cell memory formation after mild COVID-19 (TCRdb year 2021). Looking at the study overall: TCR sequence clusters from the two donors were largely donor specific. In two donors, T-cell clones that expanded and contracted after mild COVID-19 were tracked by sequencing TCRalpha and TCRbeta repertoires over time. Two young, previously healthy adult volunteers, one female and one male, were included in the cohort.

The germline V gene sets CDR1 to SGDLS and CDR2 to YYNGEE. V and J are truncated by 6 bases and 1 base respectively, leaving an intervening sequence of 16 bases. The CDR3 sequence holds 15 residues, the cysteine and phenylalanine included. The kept DNA is CDR3 alone, 45 bases in frame from the first base. Sequencer: Illumina NovaSeq 6000. TCRalpha and TCRbeta cDNA libraries were constructed by 5'RACE with constant-segment primers, with sample barcodes and unique molecular identifiers being introduced. Trizol reagent was used to extract RNA from every sample. Libraries were amplified in two PCR steps, with a second sample barcode and Illumina TruSeq adapters added in the second step. Sequencing of the libraries was done on an Illumina NovaSeq, producing 2 x 150 bp paired-end reads. Concerning the study's data processing: Reads were demultiplexed and collapsed into UMI-guided consensus sequences with migec v1.2.7. Using mixcr v2.1.11, UMI consensuses were aligned to TRA and TRB V and J templates and then assembled into clonotypes. A clonotype was counted as expanded or contracted only if both edgeR and NoisET called the change significant, with noise models trained on biological replicates. For edgeR calls, the cutoffs were a false discovery rate-adjusted p below 0.01 and a log2 fold-change threshold of 1. As an exploratory analysis of dynamics, max-normalized trajectories of the 1000 most abundant clonotypes were examined with PCA combined with hierarchical clustering. Each responding clone was given a CD4 or CD8 phenotype based on the CD4+ and CD8+ repertoires, which had been sequenced separately. TCRdb redid the processing of the public reads, applying fastp at Q25 and MiXCR, and retained in-frame beta chains. Rows matching on CDR3 protein sequence are summarized as one entry with the most common DNA and genes. V and J calls and clone size were set by TCRdb, not the authors. Present in this sample are 80,000 to 95,000 distinct CDR3 sequences, around a quarter of which were seen just once. Roughly 39% of the sample is taken by the ten largest.

PBMCs were isolated by Ficoll-Paque density gradient centrifugation. General conclusions and limits of the study: The second-wave clones that peaked on day 37 were not confirmed to be SARS-CoV-2 specific. Some responding clones were found in pre-infection memory, which suggests that pre-existing cross-reactive memory T cells took part in the SARS-CoV-2 response. From day 15 to 85, contracting clones showed balanced CD4/CD8 phenotypes, whereas a second wave of clones that expanded from day 15 to 37 leaned towards CD4+. Contracting CD4+ clones were found mainly in CM and EM memory subsets, while CD8+ clones were enriched in EMRA. Only a couple of mild cases were covered by the study, and larger cohorts that include severe cases with pre-infection samples were considered necessary.

Details on this clonotype: Its antigen is still unknown. Base qualities are not recorded, but no much larger clone differs from it by a single base.

The sequence came from a young man who had mild COVID-19 (a few samples of this study predate the infection). The sample titles of this study are shuffled in the database, so cell type and time point are left out; the donor was told from shared clones. The sequence links TRBV9 to TRBJ2-5, with TRBD2 as a weak D call on 7 bases. Sequencing input: PBMCs or a T cell subset sorted from them (not recorded which). The nucleotide sequence is given as TGTGCCAGCACCGTGTGGGGGGGCCTCCAAGAGACCCAGTACTTC. Its protein is CASTVWGGLQETQYF.